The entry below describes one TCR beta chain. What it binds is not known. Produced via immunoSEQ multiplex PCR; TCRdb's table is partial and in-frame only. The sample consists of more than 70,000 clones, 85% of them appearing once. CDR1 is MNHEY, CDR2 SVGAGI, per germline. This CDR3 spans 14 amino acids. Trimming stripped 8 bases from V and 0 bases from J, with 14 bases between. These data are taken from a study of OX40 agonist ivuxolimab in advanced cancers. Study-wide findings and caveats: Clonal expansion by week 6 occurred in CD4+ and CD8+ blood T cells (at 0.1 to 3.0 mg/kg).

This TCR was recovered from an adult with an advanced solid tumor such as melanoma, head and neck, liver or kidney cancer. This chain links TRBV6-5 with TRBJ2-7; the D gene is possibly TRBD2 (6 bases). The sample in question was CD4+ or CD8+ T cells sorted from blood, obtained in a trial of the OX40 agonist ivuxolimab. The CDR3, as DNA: TGTGCCAGCGGGGGGACTGCATCCTCCTACGAGCAGTACTTC. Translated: CASGGTASSYEQYF.